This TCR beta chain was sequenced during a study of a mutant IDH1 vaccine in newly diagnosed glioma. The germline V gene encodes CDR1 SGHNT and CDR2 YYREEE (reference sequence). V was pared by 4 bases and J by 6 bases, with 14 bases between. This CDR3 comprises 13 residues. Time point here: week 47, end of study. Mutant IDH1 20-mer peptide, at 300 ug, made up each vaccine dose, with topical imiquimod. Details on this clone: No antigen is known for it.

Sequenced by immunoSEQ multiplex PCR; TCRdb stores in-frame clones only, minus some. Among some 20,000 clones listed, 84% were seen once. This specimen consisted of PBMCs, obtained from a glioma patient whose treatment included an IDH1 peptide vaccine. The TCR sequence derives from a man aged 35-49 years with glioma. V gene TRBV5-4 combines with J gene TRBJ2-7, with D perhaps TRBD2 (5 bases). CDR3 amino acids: CASSPYSAGEQYF. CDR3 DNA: TGTGCCAGCAGCCCATACTCGGCGGGCGAGCAGTACTTC.